Listed below are T cell receptor beta chains from one sample, sequenced in a study. Each CDR3 protein is one row after TCRdb ran MiXCR on the 5' RACE reads. This table has 8,500 to 9,000 distinct CDR3 sequences, about a quarter appearing once. Sequencing was performed on naive CD4+ T cells sorted from a lymph node. These receptors all stem from a female donor with breast cancer. The CDR3 runs from the conserved cysteine through the conserved F or W. Fields, in order: clone size, D gene, V gene, J gene, CDR3 DNA, CDR3 protein. D genes are given only for firm matches. Size tells how often a clone was seen (once, few, many) or the class of an expanded clone, and some rows leave it out.

-,TRBD2,TRBV5-1,TRBJ2-1,TGCGCCAGCAGCTTGGTGGCTAGCGGCGACCCAAATGAGCAGTTCTTC,CASSLVASGDPNEQFF
-,-,TRBV15,TRBJ2-3,TGCGCCAGCAGCTGGACCACAGATACGCAGTATTTT,CASSWTTDTQYF
many,TRBD1,TRBV18,TRBJ1-1,TGTGCCAGCTCACCACTCCGGGACAGCACTGAAGCTTTCTTT,CASSPLRDSTEAFF
few,-,TRBV6-2/TRBV6-3,TRBJ1-2,TGTGCCGGCATTCCTACGACAGGCACTTATGGCTACACCTTC,CAGIPTTGTYGYTF
-,-,TRBV29-1,TRBJ2-7,TGCAGCGTTGTGGGGGGACAGACTGGCTACGAGCAGTACTTC,CSVVGGQTGYEQYF
medium-sized,-,TRBV5-1,TRBJ2-2,TGCGCCAGCAGCCACCTTACTGGGGCCGGGGAGCTGTTTTTT,CASSHLTGAGELFF
many,-,TRBV15,TRBJ2-1,TGTGCCACCAGCAGACACTACAATGAGCAGTTCTTC,CATSRHYNEQFF
medium-sized,-,TRBV18,TRBJ1-6,TGTGCCAGCTCATCCGGGACACAGAATTCACCCCTCCACTTT,CASSSGTQNSPLHF
-,-,TRBV12-3/TRBV12-4,TRBJ2-2,TGTGCCAGCAGTTTACTTAAGGCCGGGGAGCTGTTTTTT,CASSLLKAGELFF
-,-,TRBV4-1,TRBJ2-7,TGCGCCAGCAGCCAAGATCCTAATAAGCCCTACGAGCAGTACTTC,CASSQDPNKPYEQYF
many,-,TRBV12-3/TRBV12-4,TRBJ1-1,TGTGCCAGCAGAAGACAGATGAACACTGAAGCTTTCTTT,CASRRQMNTEAFF
few,-,TRBV4-1,TRBJ2-2,TGCGCCAGCAGCCCAGGAATCGTGAACACCGGGGAGCTGTTTTTT,CASSPGIVNTGELFF
-,TRBD1,TRBV4-1,TRBJ2-3,TGCGCCAGCAGCCAAGAAGGGGGCAGACACACAGATACGCAGTATTTT,CASSQEGGRHTDTQYF